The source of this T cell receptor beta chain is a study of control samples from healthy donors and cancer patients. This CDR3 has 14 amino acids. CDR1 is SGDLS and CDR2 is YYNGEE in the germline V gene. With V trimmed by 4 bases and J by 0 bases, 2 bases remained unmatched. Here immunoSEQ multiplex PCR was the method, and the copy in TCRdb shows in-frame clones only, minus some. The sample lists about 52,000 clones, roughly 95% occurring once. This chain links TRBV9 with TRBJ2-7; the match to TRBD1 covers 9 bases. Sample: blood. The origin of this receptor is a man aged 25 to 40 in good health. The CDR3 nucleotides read TGTGCCAGCAGCATGGGACAGGGCTCCTACGAGCAGTACTTC. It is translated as CASSMGQGSYEQYF.